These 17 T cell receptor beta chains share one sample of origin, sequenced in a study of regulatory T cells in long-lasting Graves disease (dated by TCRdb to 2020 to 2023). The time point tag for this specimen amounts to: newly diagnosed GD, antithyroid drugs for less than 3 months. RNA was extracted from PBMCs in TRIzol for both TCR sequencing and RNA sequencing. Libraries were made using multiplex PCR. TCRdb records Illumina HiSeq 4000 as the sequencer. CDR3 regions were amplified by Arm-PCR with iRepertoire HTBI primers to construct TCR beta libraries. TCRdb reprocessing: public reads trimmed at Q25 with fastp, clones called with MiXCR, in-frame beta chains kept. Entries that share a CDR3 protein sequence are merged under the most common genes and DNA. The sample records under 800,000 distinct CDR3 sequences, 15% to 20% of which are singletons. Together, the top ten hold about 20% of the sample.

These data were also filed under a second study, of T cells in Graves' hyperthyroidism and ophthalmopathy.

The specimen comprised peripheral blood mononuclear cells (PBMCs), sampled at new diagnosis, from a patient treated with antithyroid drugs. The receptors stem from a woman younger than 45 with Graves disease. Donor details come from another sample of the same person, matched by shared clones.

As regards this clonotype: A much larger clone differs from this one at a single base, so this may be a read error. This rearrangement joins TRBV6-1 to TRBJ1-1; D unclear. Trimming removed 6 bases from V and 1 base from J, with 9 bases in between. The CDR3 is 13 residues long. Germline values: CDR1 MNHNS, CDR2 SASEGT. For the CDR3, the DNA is TGTGCCAGCAGATTACACACGAACACTGAAGCTTTCTTT. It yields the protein CASRLHTNTEAFF.

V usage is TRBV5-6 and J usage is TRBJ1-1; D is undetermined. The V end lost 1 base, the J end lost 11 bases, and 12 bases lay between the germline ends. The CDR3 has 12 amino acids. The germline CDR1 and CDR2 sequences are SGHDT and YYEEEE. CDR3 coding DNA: TGTGCCAGCAGCTTGAACAGATTTGTGGCTTTCTTT. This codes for CASSLNRFVAFF. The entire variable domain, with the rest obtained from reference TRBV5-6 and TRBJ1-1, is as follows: DAGVTQSPTHLIKTRGQQVTLRCSPKSGHDTVSWYQQALGQGPQFIFQYYEEEERQRGNFPDRFSGHQFPNYSSELNVNALLLGDSALYLCASSLNRFVAFFGQGTRLTVV.

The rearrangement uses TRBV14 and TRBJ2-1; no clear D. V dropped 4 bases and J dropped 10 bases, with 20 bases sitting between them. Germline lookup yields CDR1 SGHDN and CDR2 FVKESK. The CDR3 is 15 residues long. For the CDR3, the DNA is TGTGCCAGCAGCCCCCAATACTATTCTACATGGGAGCAGTTCTTC. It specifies CASSPQYYSTWEQFF.

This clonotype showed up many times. In nucleotides, the CDR3 is TGTGCCAGCAGCTTGGGACAGGGGCGCCCGGAGACCCAGTACTTC. Translated, it gives CASSLGQGRPETQYF. This sequence joins TRBV7-9 and TRBJ2-5; 10 bases are shared with TRBD1. V gave up 3 bases and J gave up 5 bases; unmatched junction bases: 6. The germline gives CDR1 SEHNR, CDR2 FQNEAQ (reference sequence). This CDR3 comprises 15 residues.

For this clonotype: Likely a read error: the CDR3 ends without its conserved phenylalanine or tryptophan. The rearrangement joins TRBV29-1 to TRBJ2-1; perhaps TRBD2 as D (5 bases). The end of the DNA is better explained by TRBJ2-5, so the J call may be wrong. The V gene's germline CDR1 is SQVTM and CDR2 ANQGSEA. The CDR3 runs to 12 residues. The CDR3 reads CSVMRGGETQYS. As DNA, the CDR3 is TGCAGCGTTATGCGAGGCGGGGAGACCCAGTACTCC.

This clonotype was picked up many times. CDR3 bases: TGTGCCAGCAGTTTTACAGGGTTTGATAATTCACCCCTCCACTTT. Translated, it gives CASSFTGFDNSPLHF. This sequence joins TRBV12-3 or TRBV12-4 and TRBJ1-6, with D possibly TRBD1 on 6 matching bases. V was pared by 3 bases and J by 5 bases, with 11 bases between. The CDR3 contains 15 residues.

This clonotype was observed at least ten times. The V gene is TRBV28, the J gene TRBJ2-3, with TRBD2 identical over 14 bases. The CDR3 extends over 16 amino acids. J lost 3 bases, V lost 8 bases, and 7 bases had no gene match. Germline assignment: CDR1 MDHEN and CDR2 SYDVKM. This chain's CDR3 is CASGLAGGAGTDTQYF. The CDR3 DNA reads TGTGCCAGCGGACTAGCGGGAGGAGCGGGGACAGATACGCAGTATTTT.

The CDR3 region has the DNA TGTGCCAGTAGGACTGGGACAGGGTTTGGAGGGGAGCTGTTTTTT. Its protein product is CASRTGTGFGGELFF. J is TRBJ2-2 and V is TRBV19; 9 bases agree with TRBD1. Trimming removed 6 bases from V and 8 bases from J; junction bases left unmatched: 10. Germline loops: CDR1 LNHDA, CDR2 SQIVND (reference sequence). The CDR3 covers 15 residues.

Written as DNA, the CDR3 is TGTGCCAGCAGTTCATGGTCCGGCGGCCAAGAGACCCAGTACTTC. It yields the protein CASSSWSGGQETQYF. The rearrangement joins TRBV28 to TRBJ2-5; no firm D call. Germline CDR1 and CDR2: MDHEN and SYDVKM. The CDR3 consists of 15 residues. Trimming stripped 4 bases from V and 1 base from J, with 13 bases between.

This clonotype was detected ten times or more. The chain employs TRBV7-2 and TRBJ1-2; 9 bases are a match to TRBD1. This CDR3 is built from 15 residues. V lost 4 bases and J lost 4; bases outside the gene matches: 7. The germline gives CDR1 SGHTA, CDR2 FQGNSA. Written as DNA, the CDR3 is TGTGCCAGCAGCTCCTCGGACAGGGGTGTCTATGGCTACACCTTC. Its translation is CASSSSDRGVYGYTF.

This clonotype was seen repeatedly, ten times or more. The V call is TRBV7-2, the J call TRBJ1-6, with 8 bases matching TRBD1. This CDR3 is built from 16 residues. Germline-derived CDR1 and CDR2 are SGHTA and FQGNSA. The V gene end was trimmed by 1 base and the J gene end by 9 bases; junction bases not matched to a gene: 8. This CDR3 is CASSLVVGTGTSPLHF. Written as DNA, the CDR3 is TGTGCCAGCAGCTTAGTCGTTGGGACAGGTACTTCACCCCTCCACTTT. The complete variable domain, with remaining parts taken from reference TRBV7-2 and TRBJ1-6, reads GAGVSQSPSNKVTEKGKDVELRCDPISGHTALYWYRQSLGQGLEFLIYFQGNSAPDKSGLPSDRFSAERTGGSVSTLTIQRTQQEDSAVYLCASSLVVGTGTSPLHFGNGTRLTVT.

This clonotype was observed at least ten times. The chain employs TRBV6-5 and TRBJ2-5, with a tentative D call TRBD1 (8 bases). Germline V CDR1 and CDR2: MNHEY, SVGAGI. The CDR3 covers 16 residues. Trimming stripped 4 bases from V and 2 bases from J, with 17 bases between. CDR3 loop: CASSSPTGEGQETQYF. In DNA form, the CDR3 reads TGTGCCAGCAGTTCGCCGACAGGGGAGGGTCAAGAGACCCAGTACTTC.

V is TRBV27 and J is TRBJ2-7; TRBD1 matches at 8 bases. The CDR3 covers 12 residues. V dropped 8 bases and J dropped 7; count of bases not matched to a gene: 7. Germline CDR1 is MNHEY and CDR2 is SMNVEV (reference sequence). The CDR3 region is CASLDRGGEQYF. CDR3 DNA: TGTGCCAGCCTCGACAGGGGTGGGGAGCAGTACTTC.

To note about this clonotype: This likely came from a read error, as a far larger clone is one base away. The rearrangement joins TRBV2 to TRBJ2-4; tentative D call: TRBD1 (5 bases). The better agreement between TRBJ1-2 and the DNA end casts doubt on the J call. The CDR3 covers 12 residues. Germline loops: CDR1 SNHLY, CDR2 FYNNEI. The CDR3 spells CASSDRVYGYTF. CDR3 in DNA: TGTGCCAGCAGTGACAGGGTCTATGGCTACACCTTC.

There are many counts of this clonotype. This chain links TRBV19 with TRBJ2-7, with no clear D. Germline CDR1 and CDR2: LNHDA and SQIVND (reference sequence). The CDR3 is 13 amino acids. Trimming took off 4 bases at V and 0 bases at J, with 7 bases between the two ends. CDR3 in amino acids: CASSKATSYEQYF. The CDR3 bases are TGTGCCAGTAGTAAGGCGACCTCCTACGAGCAGTACTTC.

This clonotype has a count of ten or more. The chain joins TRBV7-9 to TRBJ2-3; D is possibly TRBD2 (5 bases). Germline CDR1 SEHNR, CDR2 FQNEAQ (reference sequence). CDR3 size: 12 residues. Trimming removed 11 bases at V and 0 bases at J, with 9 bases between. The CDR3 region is CAAGASTDTQYF. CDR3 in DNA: TGTGCCGCGGGTGCAAGCACAGATACGCAGTATTTT.

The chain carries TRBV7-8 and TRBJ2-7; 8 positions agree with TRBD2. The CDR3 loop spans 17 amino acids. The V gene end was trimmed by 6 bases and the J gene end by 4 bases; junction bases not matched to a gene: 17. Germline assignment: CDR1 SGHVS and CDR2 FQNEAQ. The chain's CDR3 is CASSPRGLAGGFYEQYF. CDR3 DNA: TGTGCCAGCAGTCCCCGTGGGCTGGCGGGAGGCTTTTACGAGCAGTACTTC.